Listed here are 19 T cell receptor beta chains from one sample, sequenced in a study of blood T cell repertoires in COVID-19. Only in-frame clones appear in the TCRdb table, and some are missing; sequencing was by immunoSEQ multiplex PCR. The sample contains just under 20,000 clones, 85% of which appear only once. What was sequenced was peripheral blood. These receptors originate from a human donor with active COVID-19. The donor label of this sample is uncertain.

This chain connects TRBV6-6 to TRBJ2-1, with D tentatively TRBD2 (6 bases). Germline CDR1 is MNHNY and CDR2 is SVGAGI (reference sequence). Trimming removed 5 bases from V and 0 bases from J, with 11 bases in between. The length of the CDR3 is 15 residues. The CDR3 nucleotides read TGTGCCAGCAGTCTTGACGGGAGCTCCTACAATGAGCAGTTCTTC. Amino acid sequence: CASSLDGSSYNEQFF.

This chain joins TRBV7-3 and TRBJ2-1; 10 nucleotides agree with TRBD2. Germline values: CDR1 SGHTA, CDR2 FQGTGA. Trimming at V came to 5 bases and at J to 4 bases, leaving 5 bases not matched to a gene. The CDR3 extends over 15 amino acids. The CDR3 DNA follows: TGTGCCAGCAGCAAACTAGCGGGACCTTACAATGAGCAGTTCTTC. Translating gives CASSKLAGPYNEQFF.

This chain uses TRBV3-1 (or the pseudogene TRBV3-2) with TRBJ2-7, with 10 bases fitting TRBD2. The CDR3 sequence is 17 residues long. V shed 1 base and J 1 base; nucleotides not matched to a gene: 7. CDR1 is LGHDT and CDR2 is YNNKEL in the germline V gene (reference sequence). CDR3 region: CASSQAPGTSASYEQYF. The CDR3 DNA follows: TGTGCCAGCAGCCAAGCGCCCGGGACTAGCGCATCCTACGAGCAGTACTTC.

The CDR3 sequence is CARSCRLEERGEKLFF. The CDR3 bases are TGTGCCAGAAGCTGCCGGTTGGAGGAACGAGGTGAAAAACTGTTTTTT. V usage is TRBV5-3 and J usage is TRBJ1-4; D call uncertain. TRBV5-3 is assigned to the ORF class and has an uncertain function. Trimming cost V 3 bases and J 7 bases, with 19 bases left between them. The CDR3 spans 16 residues.

This chain joins TRBV15 and TRBJ2-5; D unclear. Trimming took off 8 bases at V and 2 bases at J, with 12 bases between the two ends. CDR3 length equals 13 residues. Germline loops: CDR1 LNHNV, CDR2 YYDKDF (reference sequence). The CDR3 region is CATGDRRQETQYF. The CDR3 DNA is TGTGCCACCGGAGACCGACGACAAGAGACCCAGTACTTC.

This chain uses TRBV5-1 with TRBJ2-7, with 8 bases that match TRBD2. CDR3 length equals 14 residues. V shed 3 bases and J 4 bases; nucleotides not matched to a gene: 6. Germline CDR1 and CDR2: SGHRS and YFSETQ. The CDR3 is CASSWTGGPYEQYF. CDR3 nucleotides: TGCGCCAGCAGCTGGACGGGGGGGCCATACGAGCAGTACTTC.

This clone has only one observation. The genes are TRBV27 and TRBJ2-3, with D possibly TRBD2 on 7 matching bases. The V gene lost 8 bases and the J gene lost 2 bases, with 17 bases spanning the gap. The CDR3 is 15 amino acids. The germline gives CDR1 MNHEY, CDR2 SMNVEV (reference sequence). CDR3 amino acids: CASETRGGYTDTQYF. The DNA of the CDR3 is TGTGCCAGCGAGACTAGGGGGGGCTACACAGATACGCAGTATTTT.

This chain uses TRBV29-1 with TRBJ1-1; D not resolved. From germline, CDR1 is SQVTM and CDR2 ANQGSEA. This CDR3 contains 11 residues. The V end was cut by 7 bases, the J end by 6 bases, with 12 bases between. The CDR3 protein is CSGTTGSEAFF. The CDR3 nucleotides read TGCAGCGGAACTACGGGGTCTGAAGCTTTCTTT.

Here the CDR3 reads CASSKQGAGATTYEQYF. For the CDR3, the DNA is TGTGCCAGCAGCAAGCAGGGAGCGGGAGCTACGACCTACGAGCAGTACTTC. The chain has TRBV21-1 and TRBJ2-7; the tabulated D call, TRBD2, remains unverified against the DNA. TRBV21-1 is tagged as a pseudogene. This CDR3 spans 17 amino acids.

CDR3 coding DNA: TGTGCCAGGGATCCACAGGGAAACTACGAGCAGTACTTC. Translating it yields CARDPQGNYEQYF. The V and J genes are TRBV6-4 and TRBJ2-7; maybe TRBD1 (6 bases). Germline CDR1 MRHNA, CDR2 SNTAGT. The CDR3 sequence is 13 residues long. The V and J ends lost 9 bases and 3 bases respectively, with 15 bases between them.

The J gene is TRBJ2-5, the V gene TRBV7-2; tentative D call: TRBD2 (5 bases). The V end was cut by 1 base, the J end by 4 bases, with 16 bases between. This CDR3 has 16 amino acids. Germline-derived CDR1 and CDR2 are SGHTA and FQGNSA. The chain's CDR3 is CASSLEYRGWGETQYF. CDR3 DNA sequence: TGTGCCAGCAGCTTAGAATATCGGGGTTGGGGAGAGACCCAGTACTTC.

This chain links TRBV9 with TRBJ2-7; D might be TRBD1 (6 bases). The CDR3 contains 13 residues. V dropped 4 bases and J dropped 1 base, with 9 bases sitting between them. The germline CDR1 and CDR2 sequences are SGDLS and YYNGEE. The CDR3 sequence: CASSPGQSYEQYF. The CDR3 DNA reads TGTGCCAGCAGCCCAGGACAGTCCTACGAGCAGTACTTC. Looking up the rest from reference TRBV9 and TRBJ2-7 gives the full variable domain: DSGVTQTPKHLITATGQRVTLRCSPRSGDLSVYWYQQSLDQGLQFLIQYYNGEERAKGNILERFSAQQFPDLHSELNLSSLELGDSALYFCASSPGQSYEQYFGPGTRLTVT.

The CDR3 sequence is CASSSLTSGRRNEQYF. The CDR3 DNA reads TGTGCCAGCAGCTCATTGACTAGCGGGAGGCGCAACGAGCAGTACTTC. This rearrangement joins TRBV7-3 to TRBJ2-7, with 13 bases identical to TRBD2. The CDR3 covers 16 residues. Trimming cost V 4 bases and J 5 bases; bases outside gene matches: 8. Germline V lookup: CDR1 SGHTA, CDR2 FQGTGA.

A word on this clone: An end of the junction does not agree with germline; a read error may underlie this. This chain links TRBV7-7 with TRBJ2-7; 7 bases are a match to TRBD2. This CDR3 has 15 residues. The germline V gene encodes CDR1 SSHAT and CDR2 FNYEAQ (reference sequence). The CDR3 loop is CASSLGPGGFYEQYF. In nucleotides, the CDR3 is TGTGCTAGCAGCTTAGGACCCGGGGGGTTCTACGAGCAGTACTTC.

The V and J genes are TRBV7-9 and TRBJ2-7, with D perhaps TRBD2 (6 bases). CDR3 size: 14 residues. The V end lost 2 bases, the J end lost 2 bases, and 10 bases lay between the germline ends. Germline V CDR1 and CDR2: SEHNR, FQNEAQ (reference sequence). The CDR3 sequence: CASSLKAGPYEQYF. The CDR3 DNA is TGTGCCAGCAGCTTAAAGGCGGGGCCCTACGAGCAGTACTTC.

The chain is built from TRBV18 and TRBJ2-3, with 9 bases identical to TRBD1. Germline V gene lookup returns CDR1 KGHSH and CDR2 LQKENI. The CDR3 is 17 residues long. Trimming took 1 base from V and 3 from J; bases not matched to a gene: 8. DNA of the CDR3: TGTGCCAGCTCACCACGTCAGGGACAGGGTTCTACAGATACGCAGTATTTT. Protein: CASSPRQGQGSTDTQYF.

V gene TRBV3-1 (or the pseudogene TRBV3-2) combines with J gene TRBJ2-7, with 8 positions matching TRBD1. With 1 base clipped from V and 1 base from J, the junction kept 9 bases outside the gene matches. The germline CDR1 and CDR2 sequences are LGHDT and YNNKEL (reference sequence). This CDR3 has 17 residues. The CDR3 DNA reads as TGTGCCAGCAGCCAAGTCTTTGCACAGGGGGTGTCCTACGAGCAGTACTTC. Protein sequence: CASSQVFAQGVSYEQYF.

This chain uses TRBV11-2 with TRBJ2-2; TRBD2 is a possible D gene (6 bases). The CDR3 consists of 17 residues. V was pared by 2 bases and J by 3 bases, with 16 bases between. Germline assignment: CDR1 SGHAT and CDR2 FQNNGV. DNA for the CDR3: TGTGCCAGCAGCTTAAGTAGTCGCGGGGTCTACACCGGGGAGCTGTTTTTT. It encodes CASSLSSRGVYTGELFF.

This clone appeared a single time. The rearrangement uses TRBV2 and TRBJ2-1; 9 nucleotides line up with TRBD2. V dropped 7 bases and J dropped 6; count of bases not matched to a gene: 13. The CDR3 consists of 16 residues. Germline V gene sequence: CDR1 SNHLY, CDR2 FYNNEI. The CDR3 sequence: CASTLKGLASPNEQFF. The CDR3 region has the DNA TGTGCCAGCACCCTGAAGGGACTAGCTTCCCCCAATGAGCAGTTCTTC.